These T cell receptor beta chains were read from a single sample in a study of vaccination and CD4 T cells after COVID-19. TCRdb redid the calling of the PCR reads with MiXCR, one entry per CDR3 protein. The sample lists over 15,000 distinct CDR3 sequences; about 60% were seen once. These receptors lack a known antigen. Sequencing used CD4+ T cells from blood, cultured in vitro, obtained after SARS-CoV-2 vaccination. The receptors shown here come from a human donor who had recovered from COVID-19. Both conserved end residues are part of each CDR3. The order of the fields is J gene, clone size, V gene, D gene, CDR3 DNA, CDR3 protein. D genes are given only for firm matches. Size is omitted from some rows. Given values are once, few, many or a class for expanded clones.

j_call: TRBJ2-1
clone_size: NA
v_call: TRBV20-1
d_call: NA
cdr3_nt: TGCAGTGCTAGGCCAAGGGGGGGCTACAATGAGCAGTTCTTC
cdr3_aa: CSARPRGGYNEQFF

j_call: TRBJ2-5
clone_size: once
v_call: TRBV5-8
d_call: NA
cdr3_nt: TGTGCCAGCAGCGGGTGGCGAGGGACCATCCAAGAGACCCAGTACTTC
cdr3_aa: CASSGWRGTIQETQYF

j_call: TRBJ1-5
clone_size: NA
v_call: TRBV20-1
d_call: NA
cdr3_nt: TGCAGTGCTGCTAGAGATAAAGGTCAGCCCCAGCATTTT
cdr3_aa: CSAARDKGQPQHF

j_call: TRBJ2-3
clone_size: NA
v_call: TRBV19
d_call: NA
cdr3_nt: TGTGCCAGTAGTTCGGACTTCCGGAATACAGATACGCAGTATTTT
cdr3_aa: CASSSDFRNTDTQYF

j_call: TRBJ2-3
clone_size: NA
v_call: TRBV7-3
d_call: NA
cdr3_nt: TGTGCCAGCAGCCTCGGGGGGCCCTCCCACACAGATACGCAGTATTTT
cdr3_aa: CASSLGGPSHTDTQYF

j_call: TRBJ2-7
clone_size: NA
v_call: TRBV20-1
d_call: TRBD1
cdr3_nt: TGCAGTGCTAGCACAACCGGGACAGACCCAACCTACGAGCAGTACTTC
cdr3_aa: CSASTTGTDPTYEQYF

j_call: TRBJ2-5
clone_size: NA
v_call: TRBV7-2
d_call: NA
cdr3_nt: TGTGCCAGCAGCCCGGCTACGGTCCAAGAGACCCAGTACTTC
cdr3_aa: CASSPATVQETQYF

j_call: TRBJ2-3
clone_size: NA
v_call: TRBV12-3/TRBV12-4
d_call: NA
cdr3_nt: TGTGCCAGCACCTCCTTTAGAGGAGATACGCAGTATTTT
cdr3_aa: CASTSFRGDTQYF

j_call: TRBJ1-2
clone_size: few
v_call: TRBV6-5
d_call: NA
cdr3_nt: TGTGCCAGCAGTTACGCGCAGACCTATGGCTACACCTTC
cdr3_aa: CASSYAQTYGYTF

j_call: TRBJ2-5
clone_size: NA
v_call: TRBV7-2
d_call: NA
cdr3_nt: TGTGCCAGCAGCGCCCTCCGGGACATAGCCCAGTACTTC
cdr3_aa: CASSALRDIAQYF

j_call: TRBJ2-7
clone_size: NA
v_call: TRBV2
d_call: NA
cdr3_nt: TGTGCCAGCAGCCTTAGCAGGAGCTCCTACGAGCAGTACTTC
cdr3_aa: CASSLSRSSYEQYF

j_call: TRBJ1-6
clone_size: NA
v_call: TRBV12-3/TRBV12-4
d_call: NA
cdr3_nt: TGTGCCAGCGGTACCTCCTCACCCCTCCACTTT
cdr3_aa: CASGTSSPLHF

j_call: TRBJ2-1
clone_size: NA
v_call: TRBV30
d_call: NA
cdr3_nt: TGTGCCTGGAGTTCCCGGAGATTGGATGAGCAGTTCTTC
cdr3_aa: CAWSSRRLDEQFF

j_call: TRBJ1-5
clone_size: NA
v_call: TRBV5-5
d_call: NA
cdr3_nt: TGTGCCAGCAGCTTGGGCAACTCAAGGCAGCCCCAGCATTTT
cdr3_aa: CASSLGNSRQPQHF

j_call: TRBJ2-7
clone_size: NA
v_call: TRBV6-1
d_call: TRBD2
cdr3_nt: TGTGCCAGCATGGAGGGACTAGCGGGCGCGGGCGAGCAGTACTTC
cdr3_aa: CASMEGLAGAGEQYF

j_call: TRBJ1-1
clone_size: few
v_call: TRBV27
d_call: NA
cdr3_nt: TGTGCCAGCAGTTATGGACAAGGGGACACTGAAGCTTTCTTT
cdr3_aa: CASSYGQGDTEAFF

j_call: TRBJ2-3
clone_size: few
v_call: TRBV19
d_call: TRBD2
cdr3_nt: TGTGCCAGTAGCCTAGCGGGGCAGGGCACAGATACGCAGTATTTT
cdr3_aa: CASSLAGQGTDTQYF

j_call: TRBJ2-5
clone_size: NA
v_call: TRBV5-4
d_call: NA
cdr3_nt: TGTGCCAGCAGCTTGTTGGCACAAGAGACCCAGTACTTC
cdr3_aa: CASSLLAQETQYF

j_call: TRBJ2-7
clone_size: NA
v_call: TRBV15
d_call: NA
cdr3_nt: TGTGCCACCAGTTCGAAACAGGGAAGGTCCTCCGAGCAGTACTTC
cdr3_aa: CATSSKQGRSSEQYF

j_call: TRBJ1-3
clone_size: NA
v_call: TRBV19
d_call: TRBD1
cdr3_nt: TGTGCCAGTAGTCTCCACCGGGACAGCTCTGGAAACACCATATATTTT
cdr3_aa: CASSLHRDSSGNTIYF

j_call: TRBJ2-5
clone_size: NA
v_call: TRBV7-6
d_call: NA
cdr3_nt: TGTGCCAGCAGCTTAGGCAGACAAGAGACCCAGTACTTC
cdr3_aa: CASSLGRQETQYF

j_call: TRBJ2-1
clone_size: NA
v_call: TRBV5-4
d_call: TRBD2
cdr3_nt: TGTGCCAGCACTCTAGCTGTGGGAGGGTACAATGAGCAGTTCTTC
cdr3_aa: CASTLAVGGYNEQFF

j_call: TRBJ1-5
clone_size: once
v_call: TRBV15
d_call: TRBD1
cdr3_nt: TGTGCCACCGGATTGAGCCAGGGGGCGCGAAGCAATCAGCCCCAGCATTTT
cdr3_aa: CATGLSQGARSNQPQHF

j_call: TRBJ1-2
clone_size: few
v_call: TRBV20-1
d_call: NA
cdr3_nt: TGCAGTGCCACTACCGGACGGCCTCCGGTTAACTATGGCTACACCTTC
cdr3_aa: CSATTGRPPVNYGYTF

j_call: TRBJ2-7
clone_size: NA
v_call: TRBV28
d_call: NA
cdr3_nt: TGTGCCAGCAGTCCGCTCTCCCCCGGAGGGACCTACGAGCAGTACTTC
cdr3_aa: CASSPLSPGGTYEQYF

j_call: TRBJ2-2
clone_size: few
v_call: TRBV7-9
d_call: TRBD1
cdr3_nt: TGTGCCAGCAGCACTAACAGGGGGCCAGACACCGGGGAGCTGTTTTTT
cdr3_aa: CASSTNRGPDTGELFF

j_call: TRBJ2-7
clone_size: once
v_call: TRBV20-1
d_call: NA
cdr3_nt: TGCAGTGCTAGACTTACAGGGAGGCGCGAGCAGTACTTC
cdr3_aa: CSARLTGRREQYF

j_call: TRBJ1-2
clone_size: NA
v_call: TRBV6-1
d_call: TRBD1
cdr3_nt: TGTGCCAGCTTCGGGACAGGGGGCCATGGCTACACCTTC
cdr3_aa: CASFGTGGHGYTF

j_call: TRBJ2-2
clone_size: few
v_call: TRBV7-8
d_call: TRBD2
cdr3_nt: TGTGCCAGCAGCTTAAACTACGGGACGGGGGGTGAAGCCGGGGAGCTGTTTTTT
cdr3_aa: CASSLNYGTGGEAGELFF

j_call: TRBJ2-7
clone_size: NA
v_call: TRBV19
d_call: NA
cdr3_nt: TGTGCCAGTAGGGGGGTTGGGCCTATCTCGGAGCAGTACTTC
cdr3_aa: CASRGVGPISEQYF

j_call: TRBJ1-2
clone_size: NA
v_call: TRBV5-4
d_call: NA
cdr3_nt: TGTGCCAGCAGCCCATTTGGAGGTTCTGGCTACACCTTC
cdr3_aa: CASSPFGGSGYTF

j_call: TRBJ1-5
clone_size: NA
v_call: TRBV2
d_call: NA
cdr3_nt: TGTGCCAGCAGTGAAGAAAACAATCAGCCCCAGCATTTT
cdr3_aa: CASSEENNQPQHF

j_call: TRBJ1-1
clone_size: few
v_call: TRBV11-2
d_call: TRBD1
cdr3_nt: TGTGCCAGCAGCGAAGGTGTAGGGGGCCGGTTGAACACTGAAGCTTTCTTT
cdr3_aa: CASSEGVGGRLNTEAFF

j_call: TRBJ1-1
clone_size: few
v_call: TRBV7-9
d_call: TRBD1
cdr3_nt: TGTGCCAGCAGCCGAGGACAGGAGAACACTGAAGCTTTCTTT
cdr3_aa: CASSRGQENTEAFF

j_call: TRBJ2-1
clone_size: NA
v_call: TRBV6-5
d_call: NA
cdr3_nt: TGTGCCAGCAGTTATACAGCAGGGTACAATGAGCAGTTCTTC
cdr3_aa: CASSYTAGYNEQFF

j_call: TRBJ1-1
clone_size: NA
v_call: TRBV19
d_call: NA
cdr3_nt: TGTGCCAGTAGTGTCGACGGGACTCGAGGAGGAGCTTTCTTT
cdr3_aa: CASSVDGTRGGAFF

j_call: TRBJ2-1
clone_size: NA
v_call: TRBV7-6
d_call: NA
cdr3_nt: TGTGCCAGCAGCACCAGCGGGCCCTACAATGAGCAGTTCTTC
cdr3_aa: CASSTSGPYNEQFF

j_call: TRBJ2-1
clone_size: few
v_call: TRBV20-1
d_call: TRBD2
cdr3_nt: TGCAGTGCTACAGATCCTAGCGGGATTAACAATGAGCAGTTCTTC
cdr3_aa: CSATDPSGINNEQFF

j_call: TRBJ2-2
clone_size: NA
v_call: TRBV19
d_call: NA
cdr3_nt: TGTGCCAGTAGTACAGCATCGACAGGCAACACCGGGGAGCTGTTTTTT
cdr3_aa: CASSTASTGNTGELFF

j_call: TRBJ1-2
clone_size: NA
v_call: TRBV30
d_call: NA
cdr3_nt: TGTGCCTGCCTAGGCGGGGGAAGCTACACCTTC
cdr3_aa: CACLGGGSYTF

j_call: TRBJ2-7
clone_size: NA
v_call: TRBV6-1
d_call: NA
cdr3_nt: TGTGCCAGCAGTGTAGGCACCTCCTACGAGCAGTACTTC
cdr3_aa: CASSVGTSYEQYF

j_call: TRBJ1-1
clone_size: few
v_call: TRBV20-1
d_call: NA
cdr3_nt: TGCAGTGGGGGTCGGGGTACCGCTGAAGCTTTCTTT
cdr3_aa: CSGGRGTAEAFF

j_call: TRBJ1-5
clone_size: NA
v_call: TRBV2
d_call: NA
cdr3_nt: TGTGCCAGCAGCTCAAATGGTTTAGGCAATCAGCCCCAGCATTTT
cdr3_aa: CASSSNGLGNQPQHF

j_call: TRBJ1-2
clone_size: NA
v_call: TRBV6-5
d_call: NA
cdr3_nt: TGTGCCAGCAGTTACGACTATGGCTACACCTTC
cdr3_aa: CASSYDYGYTF

j_call: TRBJ1-4
clone_size: NA
v_call: TRBV11-3
d_call: NA
cdr3_nt: TGTGCCAGCAGCGCCCACCAGGAAAAACTGTTTTTT
cdr3_aa: CASSAHQEKLFF